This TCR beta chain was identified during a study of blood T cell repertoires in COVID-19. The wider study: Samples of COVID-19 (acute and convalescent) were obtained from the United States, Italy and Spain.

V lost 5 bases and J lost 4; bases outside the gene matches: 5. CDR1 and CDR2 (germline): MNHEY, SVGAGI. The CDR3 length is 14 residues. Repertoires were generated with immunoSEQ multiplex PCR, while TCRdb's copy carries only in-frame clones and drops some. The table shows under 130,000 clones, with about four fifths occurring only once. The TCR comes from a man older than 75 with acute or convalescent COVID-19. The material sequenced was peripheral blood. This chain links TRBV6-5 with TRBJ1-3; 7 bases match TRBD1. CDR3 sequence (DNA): TGTGCCAGCAGTATGACAGGGATCGGAAACACCATATATTTT. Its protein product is CASSMTGIGNTIYF.